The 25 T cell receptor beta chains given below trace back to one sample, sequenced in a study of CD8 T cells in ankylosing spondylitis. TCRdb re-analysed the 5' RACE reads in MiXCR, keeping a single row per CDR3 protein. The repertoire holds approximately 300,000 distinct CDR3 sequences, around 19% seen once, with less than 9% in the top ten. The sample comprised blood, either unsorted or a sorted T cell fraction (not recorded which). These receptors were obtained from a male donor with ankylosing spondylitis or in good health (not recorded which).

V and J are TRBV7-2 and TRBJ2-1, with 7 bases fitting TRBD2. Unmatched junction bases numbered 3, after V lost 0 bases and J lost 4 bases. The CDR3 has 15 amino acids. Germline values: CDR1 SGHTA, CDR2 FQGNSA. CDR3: CASSLARESYNEQFF. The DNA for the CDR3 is TGTGCCAGCAGCTTAGCGCGGGAGAGTTACAATGAGCAGTTCTTC.

The chain's CDR3 is CASSQDSPERYGYTF. Written as DNA, the CDR3 is TGCGCCAGCAGCCAAGACTCCCCGGAACGGTATGGCTACACCTTC. The chain has TRBV5-1 and TRBJ1-2; D not resolved. Trimming left V 4 bases short and J 5 bases short, with 18 bases between. CDR3 length: 15 residues. The germline CDR1 and CDR2 sequences are SGHRS and YFSETQ.

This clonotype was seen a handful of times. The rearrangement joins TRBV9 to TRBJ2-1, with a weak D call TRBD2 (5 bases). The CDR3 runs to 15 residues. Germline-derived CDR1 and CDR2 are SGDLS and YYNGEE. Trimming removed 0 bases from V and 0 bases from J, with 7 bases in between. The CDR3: CASSVDGDSYNEQFF. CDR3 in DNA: TGTGCCAGCAGCGTAGACGGGGACTCCTACAATGAGCAGTTCTTC.

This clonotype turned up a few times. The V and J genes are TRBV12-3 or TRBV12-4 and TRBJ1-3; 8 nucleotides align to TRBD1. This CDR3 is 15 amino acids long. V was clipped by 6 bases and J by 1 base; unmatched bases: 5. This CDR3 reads CASRSQGGSGNTIYF. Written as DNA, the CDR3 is TGTGCCAGCAGATCACAGGGGGGGTCTGGAAACACCATATATTTT.

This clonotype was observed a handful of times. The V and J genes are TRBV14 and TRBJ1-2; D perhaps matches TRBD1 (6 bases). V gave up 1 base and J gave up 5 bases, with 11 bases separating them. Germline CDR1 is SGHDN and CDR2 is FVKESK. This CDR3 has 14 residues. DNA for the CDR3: TGTGCCAGCAGCCAAGTCACAGGGACGTATGGCTACACCTTC. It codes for CASSQVTGTYGYTF. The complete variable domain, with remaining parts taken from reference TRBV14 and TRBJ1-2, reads EAGVTQFPSHSVIEKGQTVTLRCDPISGHDNLYWYRRVMGKEIKFLLHFVKESKQDESGMPNNRFLAERTGGTYSTLKVQPAELEDSGVYFCASSQVTGTYGYTFGSGTRLTVV.

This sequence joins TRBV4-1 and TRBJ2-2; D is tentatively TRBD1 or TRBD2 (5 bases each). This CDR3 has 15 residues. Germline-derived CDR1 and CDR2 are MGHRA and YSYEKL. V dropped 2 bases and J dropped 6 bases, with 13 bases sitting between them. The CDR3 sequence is CASSQMGVGPGELFF. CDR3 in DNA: TGCGCCAGCAGCCAAATGGGGGTCGGACCCGGGGAGCTGTTTTTT.

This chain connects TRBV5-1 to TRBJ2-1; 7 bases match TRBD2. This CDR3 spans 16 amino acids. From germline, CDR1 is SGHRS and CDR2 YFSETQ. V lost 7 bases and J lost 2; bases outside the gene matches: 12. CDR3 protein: CASSSGAGGTYNEQFF. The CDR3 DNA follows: TGCGCCAGCTCGTCGGGAGCCGGGGGGACCTACAATGAGCAGTTCTTC. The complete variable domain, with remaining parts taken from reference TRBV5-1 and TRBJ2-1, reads KAGVTQTPRYLIKTRGQQVTLSCSPISGHRSVSWYQQTPGQGLQFLFEYFSETQRNKGNFPGRFSGRQFSNSRSEMNVSTLELGDSALYLCASSSGAGGTYNEQFFGPGTRLTVL.

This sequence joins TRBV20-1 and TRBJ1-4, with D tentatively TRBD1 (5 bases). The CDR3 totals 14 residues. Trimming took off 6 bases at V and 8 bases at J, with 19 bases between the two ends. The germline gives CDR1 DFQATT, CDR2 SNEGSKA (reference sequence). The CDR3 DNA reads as TGCAGTGCCCCAAGTTGGGGCCAGGTCGAAAAACTGTTTTTT. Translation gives CSAPSWGQVEKLFF.

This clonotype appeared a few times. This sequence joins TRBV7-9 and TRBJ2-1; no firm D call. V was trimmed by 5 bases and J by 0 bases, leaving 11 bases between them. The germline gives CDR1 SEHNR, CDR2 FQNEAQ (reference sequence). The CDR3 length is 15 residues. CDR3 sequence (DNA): TGTGCCAGCAGCCCTAGGTATAGCTCCTACAATGAGCAGTTCTTC. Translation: CASSPRYSSYNEQFF.

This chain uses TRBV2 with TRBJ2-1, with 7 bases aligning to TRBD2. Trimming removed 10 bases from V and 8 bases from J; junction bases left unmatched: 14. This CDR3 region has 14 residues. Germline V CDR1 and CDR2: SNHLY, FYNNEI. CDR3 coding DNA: TGTGCCACTCGACGGGAGGTGTTCGGCCATGAGCAGTTCTTC. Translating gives CATRREVFGHEQFF.

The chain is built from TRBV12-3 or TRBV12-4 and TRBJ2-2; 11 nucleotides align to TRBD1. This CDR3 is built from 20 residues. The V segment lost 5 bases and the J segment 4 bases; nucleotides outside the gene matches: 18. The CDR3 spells CASSEPGTGGWALGTGELFF. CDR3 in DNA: TGTGCCAGCAGTGAGCCCGGGACAGGGGGGTGGGCCTTAGGCACCGGGGAGCTGTTTTTT.

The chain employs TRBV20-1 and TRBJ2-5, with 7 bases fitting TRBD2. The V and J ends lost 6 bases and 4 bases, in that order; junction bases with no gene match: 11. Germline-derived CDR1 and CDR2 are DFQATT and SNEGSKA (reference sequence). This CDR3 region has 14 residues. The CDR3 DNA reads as TGCAGTGCAACCCGGTTGGGGGGGGGAGAGACCCAGTACTTC. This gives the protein CSATRLGGGETQYF.

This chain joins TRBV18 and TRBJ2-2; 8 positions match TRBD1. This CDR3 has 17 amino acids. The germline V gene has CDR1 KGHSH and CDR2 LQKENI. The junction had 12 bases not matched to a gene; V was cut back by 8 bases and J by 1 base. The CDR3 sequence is CASASRTGRQNTGELFF. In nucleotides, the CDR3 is TGTGCCAGCGCCTCTCGGACAGGGCGACAGAACACCGGGGAGCTGTTTTTT.

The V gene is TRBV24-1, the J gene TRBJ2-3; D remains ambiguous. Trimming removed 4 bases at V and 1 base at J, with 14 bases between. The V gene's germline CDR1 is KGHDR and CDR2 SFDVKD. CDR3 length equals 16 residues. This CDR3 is CATSESGSPRTDTQYF. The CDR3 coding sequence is TGTGCCACCAGTGAATCCGGGTCCCCGCGCACAGATACGCAGTATTTT.

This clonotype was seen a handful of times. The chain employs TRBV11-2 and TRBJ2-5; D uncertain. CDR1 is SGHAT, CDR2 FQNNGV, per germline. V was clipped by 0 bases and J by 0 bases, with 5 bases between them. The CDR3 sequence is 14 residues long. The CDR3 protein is CASSLEGYQETQYF. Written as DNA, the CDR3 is TGTGCCAGCAGCTTAGAAGGCTACCAAGAGACCCAGTACTTC. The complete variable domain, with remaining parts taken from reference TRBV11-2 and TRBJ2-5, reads EAGVAQSPRYKIIEKRQSVAFWCNPISGHATLYWYQQILGQGPKLLIQFQNNGVVDDSQLPKDRFSAERLKGVDSTLKIQPAKLEDSAVYLCASSLEGYQETQYFGPGTRLLVL.

The CDR3 sequence: CSAGPGDQYEQYV. Written as DNA, the CDR3 is TGCAGCGCCGGGCCCGGGGATCAATACGAGCAGTACGTC. The chain couples TRBV29-1 to TRBJ2-7, with a possible D match to TRBD2 (5 bases). The CDR3 is made up of 13 amino acids. Trimming took 7 bases from V and 4 from J, leaving 17 bases between them. Germline-derived CDR1 and CDR2 are SQVTM and ANQGSEA.

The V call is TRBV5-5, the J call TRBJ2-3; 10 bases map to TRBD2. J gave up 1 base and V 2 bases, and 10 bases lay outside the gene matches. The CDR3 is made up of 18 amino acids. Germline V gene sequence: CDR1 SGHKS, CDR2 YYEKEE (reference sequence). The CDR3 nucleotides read TGTGCCAGCAGCTTCGGAGCGGCTAGCGGGGGCCGCACAGATACGCAGTATTTT. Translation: CASSFGAASGGRTDTQYF.

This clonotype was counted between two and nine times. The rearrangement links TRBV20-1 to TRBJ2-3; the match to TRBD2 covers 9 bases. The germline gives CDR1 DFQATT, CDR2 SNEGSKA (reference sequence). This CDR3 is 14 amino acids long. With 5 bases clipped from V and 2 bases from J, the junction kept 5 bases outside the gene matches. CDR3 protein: CSALAGDPTDTQYF. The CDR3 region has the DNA TGCAGTGCTTTAGCGGGGGATCCCACAGATACGCAGTATTTT.

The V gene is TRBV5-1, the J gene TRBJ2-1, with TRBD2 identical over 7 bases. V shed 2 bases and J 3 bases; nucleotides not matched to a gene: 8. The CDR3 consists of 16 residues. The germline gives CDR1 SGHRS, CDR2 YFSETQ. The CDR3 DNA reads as TGCGCCAGCAGCTTTGGTGGGGGGGTCCTCTACAATGAGCAGTTCTTC. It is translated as CASSFGGGVLYNEQFF.

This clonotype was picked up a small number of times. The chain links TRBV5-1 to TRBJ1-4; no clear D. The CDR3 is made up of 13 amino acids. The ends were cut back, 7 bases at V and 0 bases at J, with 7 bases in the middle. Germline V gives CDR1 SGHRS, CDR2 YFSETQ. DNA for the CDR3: TGCGCCAGCCACGGGGCAACTAATGAAAAACTGTTTTTT. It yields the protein CASHGATNEKLFF.

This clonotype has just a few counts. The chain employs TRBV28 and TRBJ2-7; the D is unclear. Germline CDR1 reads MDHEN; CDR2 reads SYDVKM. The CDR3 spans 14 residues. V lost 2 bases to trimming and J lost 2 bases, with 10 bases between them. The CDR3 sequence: CASSLAGYPYEQYV. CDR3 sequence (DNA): TGTGCCAGCAGTTTAGCCGGCTACCCCTACGAGCAGTACGTC.

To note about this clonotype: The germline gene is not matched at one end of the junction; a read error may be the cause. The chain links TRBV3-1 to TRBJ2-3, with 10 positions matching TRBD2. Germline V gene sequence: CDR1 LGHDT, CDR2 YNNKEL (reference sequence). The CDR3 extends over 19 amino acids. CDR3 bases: TGTGCCTGCAGCCACGTAGGGGTGCTAGCGGGGGACCGCACAGATACGCAGTATTTT. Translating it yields CACSHVGVLAGDRTDTQYF.

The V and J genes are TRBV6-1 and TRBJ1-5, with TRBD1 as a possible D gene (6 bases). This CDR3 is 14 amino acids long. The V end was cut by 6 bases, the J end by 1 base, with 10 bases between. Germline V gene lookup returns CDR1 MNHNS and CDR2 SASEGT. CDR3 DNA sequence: TGTGCCAGCAGACCCGGGACAAGCAATCAGCCCCAGCATTTT. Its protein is CASRPGTSNQPQHF.

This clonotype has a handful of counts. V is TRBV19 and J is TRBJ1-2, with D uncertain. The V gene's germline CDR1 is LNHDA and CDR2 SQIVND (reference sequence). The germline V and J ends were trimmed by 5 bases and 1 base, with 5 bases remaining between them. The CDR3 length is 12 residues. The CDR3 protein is CASSADNYGYTF. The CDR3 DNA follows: TGTGCCAGTAGTGCGGATAACTATGGCTACACCTTC.

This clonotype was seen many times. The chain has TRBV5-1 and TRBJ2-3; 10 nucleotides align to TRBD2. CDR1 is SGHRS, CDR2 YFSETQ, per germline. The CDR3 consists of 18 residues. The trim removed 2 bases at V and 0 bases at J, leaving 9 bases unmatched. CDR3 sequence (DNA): TGCGCCAGCAGCTTCGGTAGCGGGGGGTCTACTAGCACAGATACGCAGTATTTT. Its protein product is CASSFGSGGSTSTDTQYF.